These 30 T cell receptor beta chains originate from one sample sequenced in a study of cytomegalovirus exposure and HLA in healthy donors. This PCR relied on a set of 60 Vbeta primers and 13 Jbeta primers. Produced via immunoSEQ multiplex PCR; TCRdb's table is partial and in-frame only. The sample includes 95,000 to 150,000 clones, around 82% of them seen just once. Sequenced material: PBMCs. These receptors were obtained from a woman in her thirties or forties in good health and CMV-seropositive.

The chain links TRBV4-1 to TRBJ1-1; TRBD1 agrees at 7 bases. The germline V gene encodes CDR1 MGHRA and CDR2 YSYEKL. V shed 6 bases and J 1 base; nucleotides not matched to a gene: 8. The CDR3 spans 15 residues. This chain's CDR3 is CASRKTDRPNTEAFF. CDR3 nucleotides: TGCGCCAGCAGGAAGACGGACAGGCCGAACACTGAAGCTTTCTTT.

This clone was found a few times. At one of its ends the junction is not consistent with the germline gene, which may arise from a read error. The chain uses TRBV7-7 and TRBJ2-5; D is ambiguous. This CDR3 comprises 14 residues. Germline V gene sequence: CDR1 SSHAT, CDR2 FNYEAQ (reference sequence). CDR3 sequence: CASSLTQTQETQYF. CDR3 nucleotides: TGTGCTAGCAGCTTAACACAGACGCAAGAGACCCAGTACTTC.

Points on this clone: Compared with germline, one end of the junction differs, possibly owing to a read error. The rearrangement joins TRBV7-9 to TRBJ2-7; unclear D gene. The CDR3 covers 11 residues. Germline assignment: CDR1 SEHNR and CDR2 FQNEAQ (reference sequence). The CDR3 coding sequence is TGTTCCAGCAGCCAATTAGCCGAGCAGTACTTC. Amino acid sequence: CSSSQLAEQYF.

The V call is TRBV9, the J call TRBJ1-2; TRBD1 might be the D (6 bases). V was cut by 0 bases and J by 4 bases, with 13 bases left in between. The CDR3 is 15 amino acids. Germline assignment: CDR1 SGDLS and CDR2 YYNGEE. CDR3 DNA sequence: TGTGCCAGCAGCGTAGTCCCAGGACAGACCTATGGCTACACCTTC. Translation gives CASSVVPGQTYGYTF.

V gene TRBV4-3 combines with J gene TRBJ2-2; no firm D call. V lost 0 bases and J 4 bases, leaving 12 bases between the germline ends. The CDR3 is 16 amino acids. Germline loops: CDR1 LGHNA, CDR2 YSLEER. CDR3 protein: CASSQDPVTGTGELFF. CDR3 in DNA: TGCGCCAGCAGCCAAGATCCAGTGACGGGCACCGGGGAGCTGTTTTTT.

The chain is built from TRBV6-5 and TRBJ1-4; D remains unclear. The CDR3 is made up of 14 amino acids. Germline V lookup: CDR1 MNHEY, CDR2 SVGAGI. Trimming cost V 3 bases and J 8 bases, with 13 bases left between them. The CDR3 sequence is CASSYGPRKEKLFF. The CDR3 DNA is TGTGCCAGCAGTTATGGGCCCCGGAAAGAAAAACTGTTTTTT.

The genes are TRBV18 and TRBJ2-3, with 7 bases that match TRBD2. CDR3 length equals 14 residues. J was trimmed by 5 bases and V by 5 bases; bases with no gene match: 7. The V gene's germline CDR1 is KGHSH and CDR2 LQKENI. The CDR3 nucleotides read TGTGCCAGCTCAATTCGGGAGGCTGGAGATACGCAGTATTTT. It encodes CASSIREAGDTQYF.

This rearrangement joins TRBV27 to TRBJ2-7; TRBD1 agrees at 7 bases. With 5 bases clipped from V and 3 bases from J, the junction kept 4 bases outside the gene matches. The germline V gene encodes CDR1 MNHEY and CDR2 SMNVEV (reference sequence). The CDR3 loop spans 13 amino acids. The DNA for the CDR3 is TGTGCCAGCAGTCCTTGGACAGGCTACGAGCAGTACTTC. As protein: CASSPWTGYEQYF.

The chain uses TRBV14 and TRBJ1-2; D is possibly TRBD1 (5 bases). Trimming stripped 4 bases from V and 5 bases from J, with 8 bases between. Germline V gives CDR1 SGHDN, CDR2 FVKESK. CDR3 length equals 12 residues. CDR3 in DNA: TGTGCCAGCAGCCGCGCAGGGTATGGCTACACCTTC. It yields the protein CASSRAGYGYTF.

About this clone: One end of the junction is discordant with germline, which a read error may explain. This chain connects TRBV7-9 to TRBJ2-2, with D possibly matching TRBD1 (5 bases). Germline V gene sequence: CDR1 SEHNR, CDR2 FQNEAQ (reference sequence). The CDR3 is made up of 14 amino acids. The CDR3 reads CSSFGQDDAGELFF. The CDR3 bases are TGTTCCAGCTTCGGACAAGACGACGCCGGGGAGCTGTTTTTT.

The V gene is TRBV30, the J gene TRBJ2-1, with D perhaps TRBD1 (6 bases). Germline CDR1 is GTSNPN and CDR2 is SVGIG (reference sequence). This CDR3 has 14 amino acids. With 4 bases removed from V and 0 bases from J, the gap between germline ends came to 10 bases. CDR3 loop: CAWNRESSYNEQFF. CDR3 nucleotides: TGTGCCTGGAACAGGGAGAGCTCCTACAATGAGCAGTTCTTC.

This chain uses TRBV4-3 with TRBJ1-6; no clear D gene. Between the trimmed V and J ends, which lost 0 bases and 6 bases, there was a span of 9 bases. The CDR3 is made up of 15 amino acids. Per the germline V gene, CDR1 is LGHNA and CDR2 is YSLEER. In nucleotides, the CDR3 is TGCGCCAGCAGCCAAGATCCCCGGGGTAATTCACCCCTCCACTTT. Its protein is CASSQDPRGNSPLHF.

The gene calls are TRBV4-1 and TRBJ2-2; D might be TRBD1 (7 bases). The germline V gene encodes CDR1 MGHRA and CDR2 YSYEKL. Between the trimmed V and J ends, which lost 2 bases and 4 bases, there was a span of 20 bases. The CDR3 contains 18 residues. In DNA form, the CDR3 reads TGCGCCAGCAGCCAATTCCTGCTGGGCAGGGGGGCCACCGGGGAGCTGTTTTTT. Its protein product is CASSQFLLGRGATGELFF.

This clone occurred once. The rearrangement joins TRBV7-3 to TRBJ2-7; 8 bases are shared with TRBD2. The CDR3 covers 18 residues. The germline gives CDR1 SGHTA, CDR2 FQGTGA. Unmatched junction bases numbered 15, after V lost 5 bases and J lost 0 bases. The CDR3 DNA reads TGTGCCAGCAGCCCCCAGGCGCCAAAGCGGGAGAGCTCCTACGAGCAGTACTTC. As protein: CASSPQAPKRESSYEQYF.

The DNA of the CDR3 is TGCGCCAGCAGCTTTAATGCTATCGGGGGGTCCTACGAGCAGTACTTC. This sequence encodes CASSFNAIGGSYEQYF. The chain combines TRBV5-1 with TRBJ2-7; 7 bases agree with TRBD2. Trimming took 2 bases from V and 1 from J; bases not matched to a gene: 9. CDR3 length equals 16 residues. Germline CDR1 and CDR2: SGHRS and YFSETQ.

V and J are TRBV4-3 and TRBJ2-7; 8 nucleotides match TRBD2. The CDR3 is 14 amino acids. Germline V CDR1 and CDR2: LGHNA, YSLEER. Trimming at V came to 4 bases and at J to 4 bases, leaving 6 bases not matched to a gene. CDR3 DNA: TGCGCCAGCAGCCCAGCAGCGGGAGCTTACGAGCAGTACTTC. This translates into CASSPAAGAYEQYF.

The chain couples TRBV6-1 to TRBJ2-7; tentatively, D is TRBD2 (6 bases). Germline V lookup: CDR1 MNHNS, CDR2 SASEGT. The V end lost 7 bases, the J end lost 7 bases, and 14 bases lay between the germline ends. This CDR3 has 12 residues. The CDR3 loop reads CASNPGAWEQYF. The DNA of the CDR3 is TGTGCCAGCAACCCGGGAGCGTGGGAGCAGTACTTC.

The gene calls are TRBV5-6 and TRBJ2-1, with no clear D. Between the trimmed V and J ends, which lost 1 base and 10 bases, there was a span of 6 bases. Germline CDR1 reads SGHDT; CDR2 reads YYEEEE. There are 11 residues in the CDR3. CDR3 protein: CASSLKAEQFF. The CDR3 DNA follows: TGTGCCAGCAGCTTGAAAGCGGAGCAGTTCTTC.

This clone came up a few times. J is TRBJ2-1 and V is TRBV30; 8 bases line up with TRBD2. The CDR3 length is 20 residues. The germline V gene encodes CDR1 GTSNPN and CDR2 SVGIG (reference sequence). V trimming: 2 bases; J trimming: 5 bases; junction bases outside the gene matches: 23. DNA for the CDR3: TGTGCCTGGAGTCTCGCCGGACTAGCCCATCAAGCCCAATCAAACAATGAGCAGTTCTTC. Translation: CAWSLAGLAHQAQSNNEQFF.

This clone showed up just once. V gene TRBV6-5 combines with J gene TRBJ1-2, with D hard to call. Between the trimmed V and J ends, which lost 0 bases and 8 bases, there was a span of 10 bases. Germline lookup yields CDR1 MNHEY and CDR2 SVGAGI. CDR3 length equals 13 residues. The CDR3 is CASSYSQHGGYTF. The CDR3 DNA reads TGTGCCAGCAGTTACTCCCAACATGGCGGCTACACCTTC.

This clone was counted once. The chain couples TRBV4-1 to TRBJ2-3; 7 bases are shared with TRBD2. Germline values: CDR1 MGHRA, CDR2 YSYEKL. Unmatched junction bases numbered 10, after V lost 3 bases and J lost 1 base. CDR3 length: 17 residues. In DNA form, the CDR3 reads TGCGCCAGCAGCCAGAGAGCCACGGGAGGCGGCACAGATACGCAGTATTTT. Residues: CASSQRATGGGTDTQYF.

This sequence joins TRBV6-5 and TRBJ2-7, with 8 bases that match TRBD2. V was clipped by 5 bases and J by 6 bases; unmatched bases: 9. Germline V lookup: CDR1 MNHEY, CDR2 SVGAGI. The CDR3 covers 14 residues. CDR3 loop: CASSSREGPVEQYF. The CDR3 nucleotides are TGTGCCAGCAGTAGCCGGGAGGGCCCGGTCGAGCAGTACTTC.

Only one count was recorded for this clone. This chain links TRBV5-5 with TRBJ2-3, with 7 bases lining up with TRBD2. The junction had 8 bases not matched to a gene; V was cut back by 4 bases and J by 3 bases. The CDR3 is made up of 15 amino acids. Germline lookup yields CDR1 SGHKS and CDR2 YYEKEE (reference sequence). The CDR3 reads CASSRRGGPTDTQYF. The CDR3 DNA sequence: TGTGCCAGCAGCCGGAGGGGAGGGCCAACAGATACGCAGTATTTT.

The rearrangement uses TRBV2 and TRBJ2-4; perhaps TRBD1 as D (6 bases). Germline CDR1 and CDR2: SNHLY and FYNNEI. This CDR3 contains 13 residues. Deletions cut 11 bases from V and 1 base from J, with 12 bases between. This CDR3 reads CAFEGEAKNIQYF. The CDR3 coding sequence is TGTGCCTTCGAGGGGGAGGCCAAAAACATTCAGTACTTC.

V and J are TRBV30 and TRBJ1-5; D is possibly TRBD1 (5 bases). V lost 2 bases, J lost 4 bases, and 15 bases lay in between. The germline V gene encodes CDR1 GTSNPN and CDR2 SVGIG (reference sequence). This CDR3 has 15 amino acids. The CDR3 DNA sequence: TGTGCCTGGAGTACCCAAGCGGGGGGGAATCAGCCCCAGCATTTT. Translation gives CAWSTQAGGNQPQHF. Full variable domain (outside the CDR3, taken from reference TRBV30 and TRBJ1-5): SQTIHQWPATLVQPVGSPLSLECTVEGTSNPNLYWYRQAAGRGLQLLFYSVGIGQISSEVPQNLSASRPQDRQFILSSKKLLLSDSGFYLCAWSTQAGGNQPQHFGDGTRLSIL.

In this sample, this clone turned up a few times. V is TRBV11-2 and J is TRBJ2-3; D call uncertain. The CDR3 sequence is 14 residues long. Germline V gene data show CDR1 as SGHAT and CDR2 as FQNNGV. Trimming removed 6 bases at V and 0 bases at J, with 10 bases between. CDR3 DNA: TGTGCCAGCAGAGACACAACTAGCACAGATACGCAGTATTTT. Translating gives CASRDTTSTDTQYF. Combining the CDR3 with reference TRBV11-2 and TRBJ2-3 gives the whole variable domain EAGVAQSPRYKIIEKRQSVAFWCNPISGHATLYWYQQILGQGPKLLIQFQNNGVVDDSQLPKDRFSAERLKGVDSTLKIQPAKLEDSAVYLCASRDTTSTDTQYFGPGTRLTVL.

In this sample, this clone turned up a few times. The chain couples TRBV27 to TRBJ1-2; D not resolved. Germline-derived CDR1 and CDR2 are MNHEY and SMNVEV (reference sequence). The germline V and J ends were trimmed by 2 bases and 4 bases, with 11 bases remaining between them. This CDR3 comprises 14 residues. In DNA form, the CDR3 reads TGTGCCAGCAGTTTACGGGGATCCTTCTATGGCTACACCTTC. Residues: CASSLRGSFYGYTF.

This CDR3 reads CASSTTGLFGYTF. The CDR3 coding sequence is TGTGCCAGCAGCACCACAGGGTTGTTTGGCTACACCTTC. The chain carries TRBV9 and TRBJ1-2; maybe TRBD1 (6 bases). This CDR3 spans 13 amino acids. Trimming removed 4 bases at V and 7 bases at J, with 14 bases between. CDR1 is SGDLS and CDR2 is YYNGEE in the germline V gene.

This chain links TRBV10-3 with TRBJ1-5, with TRBD1 as a possible D gene (6 bases). This CDR3 comprises 15 residues. V dropped 2 bases and J dropped 5 bases, with 13 bases sitting between them. Germline V gene data show CDR1 as ENHRY and CDR2 as SYGVKD. The CDR3 region has the DNA TGTGCCATCAGTGAGGAGGGGGGGCGCCATCAGCCCCAGCATTTT. This encodes CAISEEGGRHQPQHF.

The chain joins TRBV6-1 to TRBJ2-1, with 8 bases lining up with TRBD2. This CDR3 is 15 amino acids long. Per germline, CDR1 MNHNS and CDR2 SASEGT. The junction had 6 bases not matched to a gene; V was cut back by 1 base and J by 7 bases. Written as DNA, the CDR3 is TGTGCCAGCAGTGAAGAAACGGGAGGGCCTAATGAGCAGTTCTTC. Its protein is CASSEETGGPNEQFF.